This entry describes one TCR beta chain. Its antigen is as yet unknown. V lost 0 bases and J lost 1, with 10 bases in between. The germline V gene encodes CDR1 SGHDN and CDR2 FVKESK. The CDR3 covers 16 residues. This record comes from a study of tumor-infiltrating lymphocytes in localized non-small cell lung cancer. Findings of the study overall: IM1 and IM2 tumors showed no difference in T-cell fraction. Higher tumor T cell infiltration than in uninvolved lung was supported by TCRbeta sequencing. Different pieces of the same tissue were used for each assay.

Profiling relied on immunoSEQ multiplex PCR, and the TCRdb table lists in-frame clones only, not all of them. There are about 17,000 clones in the sample; 80% occur only once, and under 13% lies in the top ten. The chain recombines TRBV14 with TRBJ2-4; no reliable D call. This TCR was recovered from a human donor with non-small cell lung cancer. The specimen sequenced was uninvolved lung tissue not adjacent to the tumor. The DNA of the CDR3 is TGTGCCAGCAGCCAAGATCTACACCTGGCCAAAAACATTCAGTACTTC. It is translated as CASSQDLHLAKNIQYF.